This is a list of T cell receptor beta chains from one sample in a study of T cell repertoires in cytomegalovirus infection. What these receptors recognize is not known. A single record per CDR3 protein comes from TCRdb applying MiXCR to the reads. In the table there are around 570,000 distinct CDR3 sequences, 40% of which are singletons. The sequencing used cultured PBMCs, collected from culture after CMV antigen stimulation. These receptors were taken from a human donor in good health (CMV status not recorded). Some clones in this sample may be carry-over from other donors' samples. The CDR3 runs from the conserved cysteine through the conserved F or W. Fields, in order: D gene, V gene, clone size, J gene, CDR3 protein, CDR3 DNA. The D gene is left open where the match is weak. Not all rows give a size; the values are once, few, many and, for expanded clones, a class.

d_gene: -; v_gene: TRBV6-5; abundance: few; j_gene: TRBJ1-2; CDR3aa: CASRRTGNNYGYTF; CDR3nt: TGTGCCAGCAGGCGGACGGGAAATAACTATGGCTACACCTTC
d_gene: TRBD1; v_gene: TRBV5-5; abundance: -; j_gene: TRBJ2-1; CDR3aa: CASSLTPGQAYNEQFF; CDR3nt: TGTGCCAGCAGCTTGACGCCGGGACAGGCCTACAATGAGCAGTTCTTC
d_gene: -; v_gene: TRBV10-3; abundance: few; j_gene: TRBJ2-5; CDR3aa: CAISDRQPKETQYF; CDR3nt: TGTGCCATCAGTGACCGACAGCCGAAAGAGACCCAGTACTTC
d_gene: -; v_gene: TRBV5-1; abundance: -; j_gene: TRBJ2-1; CDR3aa: CASSSPSISGYSYNEQFF; CDR3nt: TGCGCCAGCAGCTCACCTTCGATTAGCGGCTACTCCTACAATGAGCAGTTCTTC
d_gene: -; v_gene: TRBV18; abundance: -; j_gene: TRBJ2-3; CDR3aa: CASSPGQDTQYF; CDR3nt: TGTGCCAGCTCACCAGGTCAAGATACGCAGTATTTT
d_gene: -; v_gene: TRBV28; abundance: few; j_gene: TRBJ1-5; CDR3aa: CASSPLDQPQHF; CDR3nt: TGTGCCAGCAGTCCCCTCGATCAGCCCCAGCATTTT
d_gene: TRBD2; v_gene: TRBV6-2/TRBV6-3; abundance: once; j_gene: TRBJ2-3; CDR3aa: CASSYPRASGGMDTQYF; CDR3nt: TGTGCCAGCAGTTACCCCCGTGCTAGCGGGGGGATGGATACGCAGTATTTT
d_gene: TRBD1; v_gene: TRBV12-3/TRBV12-4; abundance: -; j_gene: TRBJ2-1; CDR3aa: CASSLRGTGLLGDEQFF; CDR3nt: TGTGCCAGCAGTCTCCGCGGGACAGGGTTATTAGGGGATGAGCAGTTCTTC
d_gene: -; v_gene: TRBV7-6; abundance: few; j_gene: TRBJ1-1; CDR3aa: CASSLGLAGKNTEAFF; CDR3nt: TGTGCCAGCAGCTTAGGATTGGCAGGGAAGAACACTGAAGCTTTCTTT
d_gene: -; v_gene: TRBV7-9; abundance: many; j_gene: TRBJ2-1; CDR3aa: CASSLIRLTYNEQFF; CDR3nt: TGTGCCAGCAGCTTAATCCGTCTTACCTACAATGAGCAGTTCTTC
d_gene: TRBD1; v_gene: TRBV20-1; abundance: -; j_gene: TRBJ1-6; CDR3aa: CSVNKGQGDNSPLHF; CDR3nt: TGCAGTGTCAACAAGGGACAGGGGGATAATTCACCCCTCCACTTT
d_gene: -; v_gene: TRBV29-1; abundance: few; j_gene: TRBJ1-1; CDR3aa: CSGLHSELGGTEAFF; CDR3nt: TGCAGCGGATTACACTCGGAACTGGGGGGCACTGAAGCTTTCTTT
d_gene: TRBD2; v_gene: TRBV6-6; abundance: -; j_gene: TRBJ2-5; CDR3aa: CASSSFTSGSRRETQYF; CDR3nt: TGTGCCAGCAGTTCGTTTACTAGCGGGAGTAGGCGCGAGACCCAGTACTTC
d_gene: TRBD1; v_gene: TRBV14; abundance: -; j_gene: TRBJ1-4; CDR3aa: CASSHEGQNGEKLFF; CDR3nt: TGTGCCAGCAGCCACGAGGGACAGAATGGAGAAAAACTGTTTTTT
d_gene: TRBD1; v_gene: TRBV11-2; abundance: few; j_gene: TRBJ1-4; CDR3aa: CASSLWGQADEKLFF; CDR3nt: TGTGCCAGCAGCTTGTGGGGACAGGCAGATGAAAAACTGTTTTTT
d_gene: -; v_gene: TRBV7-9; abundance: few; j_gene: TRBJ2-6; CDR3aa: CASSLEDSGANVLTF; CDR3nt: TGTGCCAGCAGCTTAGAGGACTCTGGGGCCAACGTCCTGACTTTC
d_gene: -; v_gene: TRBV10-3; abundance: -; j_gene: TRBJ1-4; CDR3aa: CATGPNQNEKLFF; CDR3nt: TGTGCCACCGGGCCTAATCAGAATGAAAAACTGTTTTTT
d_gene: -; v_gene: TRBV11-2; abundance: few; j_gene: TRBJ1-5; CDR3aa: CASSSGSLQPQHF; CDR3nt: TGTGCCAGCAGCTCTGGGAGTCTTCAGCCCCAGCATTTT
d_gene: TRBD1; v_gene: TRBV7-9; abundance: few; j_gene: TRBJ1-2; CDR3aa: CASSSPGQGAFGYTF; CDR3nt: TGTGCCAGCAGCTCCCCGGGACAGGGGGCTTTTGGCTACACCTTC
d_gene: -; v_gene: TRBV28; abundance: -; j_gene: TRBJ2-3; CDR3aa: CASSFGRAEPDTQYF; CDR3nt: TGTGCCAGCAGTTTCGGGCGGGCAGAACCAGATACGCAGTATTTT
d_gene: -; v_gene: TRBV4-1; abundance: few; j_gene: TRBJ2-1; CDR3aa: CASSQPPGASSYNEQFF; CDR3nt: TGCGCCAGCAGCCAACCCCCCGGGGCGTCTTCCTACAATGAGCAGTTCTTC
d_gene: -; v_gene: TRBV7-2; abundance: few; j_gene: TRBJ1-2; CDR3aa: CASSLLGVGYGYTF; CDR3nt: TGTGCCAGCAGCTTATTGGGGGTGGGTTATGGCTACACCTTC
d_gene: -; v_gene: TRBV3-1; abundance: -; j_gene: TRBJ1-5; CDR3aa: CASSQDAGAQNQPQHF; CDR3nt: TGTGCCAGCAGCCAAGATGCAGGGGCGCAAAATCAGCCCCAGCATTTT
d_gene: -; v_gene: TRBV6-2/TRBV6-3; abundance: -; j_gene: TRBJ2-7; CDR3aa: CASSYPSGGEQYF; CDR3nt: TGTGCCAGCAGTTACCCATCTGGCGGCGAGCAGTACTTC
d_gene: -; v_gene: TRBV6-5; abundance: -; j_gene: TRBJ1-1; CDR3aa: CASSYTPGRANTEAFF; CDR3nt: TGTGCCAGCAGTTACACCCCAGGCAGGGCAAACACTGAAGCTTTCTTT
d_gene: TRBD2; v_gene: TRBV4-2; abundance: -; j_gene: TRBJ2-1; CDR3aa: CASSQVSGGGSYNEQFF; CDR3nt: TGTGCCAGCAGCCAAGTTTCGGGCGGGGGGTCATACAATGAGCAGTTCTTC
d_gene: -; v_gene: TRBV6-2/TRBV6-3; abundance: -; j_gene: TRBJ1-5; CDR3aa: CASSYGRHSNQPQHF; CDR3nt: TGTGCCAGCAGTTATGGGCGGCATAGCAATCAGCCCCAGCATTTT
d_gene: -; v_gene: TRBV7-3; abundance: -; j_gene: TRBJ1-1; CDR3aa: CASSFTGITEAFF; CDR3nt: TGTGCCAGCAGCTTTACAGGAATCACTGAAGCTTTCTTT
d_gene: -; v_gene: TRBV7-2; abundance: -; j_gene: TRBJ2-2; CDR3aa: CAFWESADTGELFF; CDR3nt: TGTGCCTTCTGGGAGTCAGCTGACACCGGGGAGCTGTTTTTT
d_gene: -; v_gene: TRBV6-5; abundance: -; j_gene: TRBJ2-1; CDR3aa: CASRGNPYNEQFF; CDR3nt: TGTGCCAGCAGGGGGAATCCCTACAATGAGCAGTTCTTC
d_gene: -; v_gene: TRBV7-2; abundance: -; j_gene: TRBJ2-7; CDR3aa: CASSQDHEQYF; CDR3nt: TGTGCCAGCAGCCAAGACCACGAGCAGTACTTC
d_gene: -; v_gene: TRBV7-2; abundance: many; j_gene: TRBJ1-3; CDR3aa: CASALGGHSSGNTIYF; CDR3nt: TGTGCCAGCGCACTAGGCGGGCATAGCTCTGGAAACACCATATATTTT
d_gene: TRBD2; v_gene: TRBV7-2; abundance: -; j_gene: TRBJ2-3; CDR3aa: CASSLVLAGGPIDTQYF; CDR3nt: TGTGCCAGCAGCTTAGTTCTAGCGGGAGGGCCCATCGATACGCAGTATTTT
d_gene: TRBD2; v_gene: TRBV7-9; abundance: -; j_gene: TRBJ2-7; CDR3aa: CASSPGAGGFFEQYF; CDR3nt: TGTGCCAGCAGCCCCGGGGCGGGGGGGTTTTTCGAGCAGTACTTC
d_gene: TRBD2; v_gene: TRBV7-2; abundance: many; j_gene: TRBJ2-3; CDR3aa: CASSLVVIDGGSTDTQYF; CDR3nt: TGTGCCAGCAGCTTAGTCGTGATCGACGGGGGGAGCACAGATACGCAGTATTTT
d_gene: -; v_gene: TRBV7-2; abundance: -; j_gene: TRBJ2-7; CDR3aa: CASSLSPPPVYEQYF; CDR3nt: TGTGCCAGCAGCTTATCCCCCCCGCCGGTTTACGAGCAGTACTTC
d_gene: -; v_gene: TRBV29-1; abundance: -; j_gene: TRBJ1-2; CDR3aa: CSLGGPNYGYTF; CDR3nt: TGCAGCCTAGGGGGTCCTAACTATGGCTACACCTTC
d_gene: TRBD1; v_gene: TRBV6-8; abundance: few; j_gene: TRBJ1-5; CDR3aa: CASRGGGTGGLSNQPQHF; CDR3nt: TGTGCCAGCAGAGGGGGCGGGACAGGGGGTCTTAGCAATCAGCCCCAGCATTTT
d_gene: -; v_gene: TRBV2; abundance: -; j_gene: TRBJ2-6; CDR3aa: CARGLSGANVLTF; CDR3nt: TGTGCCAGGGGTTTAAGTGGGGCCAACGTCCTGACTTTC
d_gene: -; v_gene: TRBV6-5; abundance: few; j_gene: TRBJ1-6; CDR3aa: CASSYWTSSSSPLHF; CDR3nt: TGTGCCAGCAGTTATTGGACATCGTCTAGTTCACCCCTCCACTTT
d_gene: TRBD1; v_gene: TRBV6-2/TRBV6-3; abundance: -; j_gene: TRBJ2-5; CDR3aa: CASSSYRGGETQYF; CDR3nt: TGTGCCAGCAGTTCGTACAGGGGTGGGGAGACCCAGTACTTC
d_gene: TRBD1; v_gene: TRBV19; abundance: -; j_gene: TRBJ1-1; CDR3aa: CASRNRGQLAFF; CDR3nt: TGTGCCAGTAGGAACAGGGGGCAATTGGCTTTCTTT
d_gene: -; v_gene: TRBV6-2/TRBV6-3; abundance: few; j_gene: TRBJ2-3; CDR3aa: CASLWNGDTQYF; CDR3nt: TGTGCCAGCCTTTGGAACGGGGATACGCAGTATTTT
d_gene: TRBD2; v_gene: TRBV28; abundance: -; j_gene: TRBJ2-1; CDR3aa: CASSLDGRDYNEQFF; CDR3nt: TGTGCCAGCAGTTTAGACGGGAGGGACTACAATGAGCAGTTCTTC
d_gene: -; v_gene: TRBV7-9; abundance: -; j_gene: TRBJ1-5; CDR3aa: CASSLEANQPQHF; CDR3nt: TGTGCCAGCAGCTTAGAGGCTAATCAGCCCCAGCATTTT
d_gene: -; v_gene: TRBV5-1; abundance: few; j_gene: TRBJ2-5; CDR3aa: CASSQDSDQETQYF; CDR3nt: TGCGCCAGCAGCCAAGACTCGGACCAAGAGACCCAGTACTTC